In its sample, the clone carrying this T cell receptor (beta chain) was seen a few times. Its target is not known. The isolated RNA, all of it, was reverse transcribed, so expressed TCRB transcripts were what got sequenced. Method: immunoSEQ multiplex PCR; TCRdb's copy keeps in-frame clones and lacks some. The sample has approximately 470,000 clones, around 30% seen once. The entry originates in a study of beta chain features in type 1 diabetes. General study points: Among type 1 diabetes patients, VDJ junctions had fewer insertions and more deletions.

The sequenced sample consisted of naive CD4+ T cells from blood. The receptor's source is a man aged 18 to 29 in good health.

The CDR3 region is CSVEGTSSTDTQYF. CDR3 DNA: TGCAGCGTTGAAGGGACCTCTAGCACAGATACGCAGTATTTT. V and J are TRBV29-1 and TRBJ2-3; no clear D gene. Between the trimmed V and J ends, which lost 1 base and 0 bases, there was a span of 8 bases. There are 14 residues in the CDR3. The V gene's germline CDR1 is SQVTM and CDR2 ANQGSEA.